The clone carrying this T cell receptor beta chain was seen only once. The sample is drawn from a study of blood T cell repertoires in COVID-19. At the level of the study: Acute and convalescent COVID-19 samples came from the United States, Italy and Spain. PBMCs, B-cell-depleted T cells, or T cells provided the cDNA or gDNA that made up the material.

Profiling relied on immunoSEQ multiplex PCR, and the TCRdb table lists in-frame clones only, not all of them. The sample has about 84,000 clones; around 80% are singletons. CDR3 length equals 16 residues. In germline, CDR1 is LNHDA, CDR2 SQIVND (reference sequence). Trimming removed 1 base at V and 0 bases at J, with 13 bases between. The chain combines TRBV19 with TRBJ2-7; D ambiguous. The TCR was taken from a woman older than 75 with acute or convalescent COVID-19. Sequencing used peripheral blood. CDR3 nucleotides: TGTGCCAGTAGTATAGGAAACGGTCCCCGCTCCTACGAGCAGTACTTC. It encodes CASSIGNGPRSYEQYF.